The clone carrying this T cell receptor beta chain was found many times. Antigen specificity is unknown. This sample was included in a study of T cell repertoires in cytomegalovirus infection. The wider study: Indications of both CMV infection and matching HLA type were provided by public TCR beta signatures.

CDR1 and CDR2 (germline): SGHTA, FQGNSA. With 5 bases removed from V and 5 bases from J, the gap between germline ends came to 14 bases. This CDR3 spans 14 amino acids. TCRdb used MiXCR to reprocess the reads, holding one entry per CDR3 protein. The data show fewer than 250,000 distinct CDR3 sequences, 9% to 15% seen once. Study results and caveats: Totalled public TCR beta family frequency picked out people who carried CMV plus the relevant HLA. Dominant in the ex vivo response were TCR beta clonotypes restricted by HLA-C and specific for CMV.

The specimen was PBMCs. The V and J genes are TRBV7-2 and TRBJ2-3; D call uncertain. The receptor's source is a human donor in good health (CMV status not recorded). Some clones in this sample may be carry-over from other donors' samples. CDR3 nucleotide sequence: TGTGCCAGCAGCCAAGCTACGGGTGAAGATACGCAGTATTTT. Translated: CASSQATGEDTQYF.